The 3 T cell receptor beta chains presented below share a single source sample, sequenced in a study of T cell responses to AZD1222 COVID-19 vaccine. Sequencing used immunoSEQ multiplex PCR; TCRdb keeps in-frame clones, though not all of them. In the table there are tens of thousands of clones, around 89% of which are singletons. This material consisted of peripheral blood, taken 28 days after the second AZD1222 dose. The origin of the receptors is an adult who received the AZD1222 COVID-19 vaccine.

The genes are TRBV7-2 and TRBJ2-5, with D possibly TRBD1 on 5 matching bases. The V end lost 5 bases, the J end lost 7 bases, and 26 bases lay between the germline ends. The length of the CDR3 is 17 residues. Per the germline V gene, CDR1 is SGHTA and CDR2 is FQGNSA. In nucleotides, the CDR3 is TGTGCCAGCAGCCTCGCTCAACTTCAGGGAACCCACGGGACCCAGTACTTC. This sequence encodes CASSLAQLQGTHGTQYF. Looking up the rest from reference TRBV7-2 and TRBJ2-5 gives the full variable domain: GAGVSQSPSNKVTEKGKDVELRCDPISGHTALYWYRQSLGQGLEFLIYFQGNSAPDKSGLPSDRFSAERTGGSVSTLTIQRTQQEDSAVYLCASSLAQLQGTHGTQYFGPGTRLLVL.

This clone was picked up a small number of times. The CDR3 here is CASSIARAGGNNEQFF. DNA for the CDR3: TGTGCCAGTAGTATAGCCCGAGCGGGAGGGAACAATGAGCAGTTCTTC. The rearrangement uses TRBV19 and TRBJ2-1; TRBD2 matches at 10 bases. The germline CDR1 and CDR2 sequences are LNHDA and SQIVND (reference sequence). Trimming took 1 base from V and 5 from J; bases not matched to a gene: 5. The CDR3 extends over 16 amino acids.

The CDR3 spells CASSPHLPAGANVLTF. The CDR3 DNA follows: TGTGCCAGCAGCCCTCACTTGCCCGCTGGGGCCAACGTCCTGACTTTC. The rearrangement links TRBV4-2 to TRBJ2-6; D gene unclear. Germline lookup yields CDR1 LGHNA and CDR2 YNFKEQ. V gave up 4 bases and J gave up 2 bases, with 12 bases separating them. The CDR3 covers 16 residues.